These 12 T cell receptor beta chains originate from one sample sequenced in a study of T cell clones after liver transplantation. Measured with immunoSEQ multiplex PCR; TCRdb has only the in-frame clones, and not every one. This sample has around 18,000 clones, with 80% to 90% found just once. Specimen: CD8+ T cells from blood, collected approximately 3.5 years after liver transplant. Source of these receptors: a human patient who received a liver transplant. Certain T cells may be donor cells from the graft.

CDR3 nucleotides: TGTGCCAGTAGTATAGAGGGGACAGCTACCTACGAGCAGTACTTC. It translates to CASSIEGTATYEQYF. V is TRBV19 and J is TRBJ2-7; 7 bases are shared with TRBD1. Germline-derived CDR1 and CDR2 are LNHDA and SQIVND (reference sequence). V was clipped by 0 bases and J by 2 bases; unmatched bases: 4. This CDR3 has 15 residues.

This chain links TRBV5-1 with TRBJ2-5, with TRBD1 matching 7 bases. This CDR3 contains 17 residues. Germline values: CDR1 SGHRS, CDR2 YFSETQ. The V segment lost 0 bases and the J segment 5 bases; nucleotides outside the gene matches: 13. The CDR3, as DNA: TGCGCCAGCAGCTTGGGACAGGGTGTGTCGACGTGGGAGACCCAGTACTTC. Translated: CASSLGQGVSTWETQYF.

This clone has just one count. This chain connects TRBV19 to TRBJ1-4; D perhaps matches TRBD1 (6 bases). Per the germline V gene, CDR1 is LNHDA and CDR2 is SQIVND (reference sequence). Trimming took off 5 bases at V and 7 bases at J, with 11 bases between the two ends. The CDR3 has 13 residues. CDR3 bases: TGTGCCAGTAGTCCCGGGACACCTGAAAAACTGTTTTTT. Translating gives CASSPGTPEKLFF.

The J gene is TRBJ1-1, the V gene TRBV29-1; D not resolved. The germline V and J ends were trimmed by 3 bases and 4 bases, with 6 bases remaining between them. Germline CDR1 is SQVTM and CDR2 is ANQGSEA. This CDR3 region has 11 residues. The CDR3 region is CSVEMGTEAFF. CDR3 nucleotides: TGCAGCGTTGAGATGGGCACTGAAGCTTTCTTT.

This clone appeared once. This chain joins TRBV5-1 and TRBJ1-1; no clear D gene. CDR1 and CDR2 (germline): SGHRS, YFSETQ. The CDR3 has 15 amino acids. The V end lost 0 bases, the J end lost 0 bases, and 9 bases lay between the germline ends. This chain's CDR3 is CASSLVSYLNTEAFF. The DNA for the CDR3 is TGCGCCAGCAGCTTGGTTTCCTATTTGAACACTGAAGCTTTCTTT.

The chain is built from TRBV27 and TRBJ2-2; TRBD2 is a possible D gene (7 bases). V lost 3 bases, J lost 4 bases, and 12 bases lay in between. Germline loops: CDR1 MNHEY, CDR2 SMNVEV (reference sequence). CDR3 size: 15 residues. The CDR3 DNA follows: TGTGCCAGCAGTTTTAGGGAGGGGGGCACCGGGGAGCTGTTTTTT. Protein product: CASSFREGGTGELFF.

The V gene is TRBV7-6, the J gene TRBJ1-2; D gene ambiguous. This CDR3 comprises 14 residues. CDR1 is SGHVS, CDR2 FNYEAQ, per germline. V was trimmed by 6 bases and J by 2 bases, leaving 13 bases between them. The CDR3 nucleotides are TGTGCCAGCAGTCCCCGGTCTTCCAACTATGGCTACACCTTC. Its translation is CASSPRSSNYGYTF.

The CDR3 reads CASSYGLAGSNEQFF. CDR3 sequence (DNA): TGTGCCAGCAGCTACGGACTAGCGGGAAGCAATGAGCAGTTCTTC. The chain links TRBV5-8 to TRBJ2-1; 12 bases line up with TRBD2. The germline gives CDR1 SGHTS, CDR2 YDEGEE. The CDR3 contains 15 residues. With 3 bases clipped from V and 6 bases from J, the junction kept 4 bases outside the gene matches.

This clone was detected only a few times. The chain couples TRBV4-3 to TRBJ2-1; the match to TRBD2 covers 10 bases. Trimming cost V 2 bases and J 6 bases; bases outside gene matches: 10. The V gene's germline CDR1 is LGHNA and CDR2 YSLEER. There are 17 residues in the CDR3. The DNA for the CDR3 is TGCGCCAGCAGCCAACCGAAGACTAGCGGGCTTTCCAATGAGCAGTTCTTC. Residues: CASSQPKTSGLSNEQFF.

The chain recombines TRBV7-2 with TRBJ1-5, with 7 positions matching TRBD1. The CDR3 sequence is 16 residues long. Germline V CDR1 and CDR2: SGHTA, FQGNSA. V gave up 1 base and J gave up 3 bases; unmatched junction bases: 6. The CDR3 region is CASSLVVGGLNQPQHF. The CDR3 DNA follows: TGTGCCAGCAGCTTAGTTGTAGGGGGCCTCAATCAGCCCCAGCATTTT.

The chain uses TRBV2 and TRBJ2-1, with a tentative D call TRBD2 (5 bases). Germline V gives CDR1 SNHLY, CDR2 FYNNEI. This CDR3 has 14 amino acids. The V end was cut by 8 bases, the J end by 4 bases, with 15 bases between. The CDR3 protein is CASPGSAVYNEQFF. Written as DNA, the CDR3 is TGTGCCAGCCCGGGTTCAGCGGTGTACAATGAGCAGTTCTTC.

This sequence joins TRBV4-3 and TRBJ2-7; no firm D call. The CDR3 has 14 residues. V was trimmed by 0 bases and J by 0 bases, leaving 6 bases between them. Per germline, CDR1 LGHNA and CDR2 YSLEER. The CDR3 sequence is CASSQDRISYEQYF. CDR3 DNA: TGCGCCAGCAGCCAAGATAGGATCTCCTACGAGCAGTACTTC.